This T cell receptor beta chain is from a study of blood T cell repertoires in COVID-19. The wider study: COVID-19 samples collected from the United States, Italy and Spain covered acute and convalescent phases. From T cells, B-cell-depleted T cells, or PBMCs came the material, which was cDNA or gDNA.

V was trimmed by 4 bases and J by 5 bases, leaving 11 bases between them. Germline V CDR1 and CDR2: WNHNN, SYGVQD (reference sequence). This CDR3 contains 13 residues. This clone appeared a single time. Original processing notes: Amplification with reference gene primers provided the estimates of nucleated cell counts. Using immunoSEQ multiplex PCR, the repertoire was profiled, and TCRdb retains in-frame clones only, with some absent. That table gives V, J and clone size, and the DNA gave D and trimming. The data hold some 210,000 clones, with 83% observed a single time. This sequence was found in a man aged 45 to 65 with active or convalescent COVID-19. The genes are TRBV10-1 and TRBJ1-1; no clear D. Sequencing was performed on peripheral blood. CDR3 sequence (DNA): TGCGCCAGCAGTGTAGGCCCGCGGACTGAAGCTTTCTTT. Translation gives CASSVGPRTEAFF.